The 10 T cell receptor beta chains listed next were all sequenced from one sample in a study of blood T cells in healthy people across ages. Then a second PCR, running roughly 6 to 12 cycles, was carried out with a sample-barcoded 5' primer and a J-beta primer mix. Using its own MiXCR run on the 5' RACE reads, TCRdb lists one record per CDR3 protein. The table shows 550,000 to 700,000 distinct CDR3 sequences, with 25% to 30% occurring only once. Sequencing was performed on blood. Receptor source: a woman in her seventies in good health.

This clonotype has only a few counts. This may be a read error, as it is one base from a much larger clone. The chain combines TRBV7-2 with TRBJ2-3, with 8 bases matching TRBD1. Germline lookup yields CDR1 SGHTA and CDR2 FQGNSA. This CDR3 is built from 17 residues. J was trimmed by 2 bases and V by 4 bases; bases with no gene match: 11. For the CDR3, the DNA is TGTGCCAGCAGCTCAGTCCAGGACAGGGTATTCACAGATACGCAGTATTTT. This encodes CASSSVQDRVFTDTQYF.

The gene calls are TRBV6-1 and TRBJ1-2; no definite D call. V dropped 7 bases and J dropped 8 bases, with 20 bases sitting between them. The CDR3 is made up of 14 amino acids. Germline CDR1 MNHNS, CDR2 SASEGT. The CDR3 DNA reads TGTGCCAGCACCGTGGTATTAGTGGAGGGAGGCTACACCTTC. Its protein product is CASTVVLVEGGYTF.

This clonotype was detected only once. The CDR3: CASSLETGRDIQYF. The CDR3 nucleotides are TGCGCCAGCAGCTTGGAGACAGGGCGGGACATTCAGTACTTC. The V gene is TRBV5-1, the J gene TRBJ2-4; TRBD1 aligns across 7 bases. Losses at the gene ends were 0 bases for V and 8 bases for J; bases not matched to a gene: 5. The germline gives CDR1 SGHRS, CDR2 YFSETQ. The CDR3 is 14 residues long.

This clonotype was seen a handful of times. V and J are TRBV12-3 or TRBV12-4 and TRBJ1-4; tentatively, D is TRBD1 (6 bases). This CDR3 spans 16 amino acids. Deletions cut 6 bases from V and 10 bases from J, with 24 bases between. The CDR3 here is CASSPEGVAPRGKLFF. The CDR3 coding sequence is TGTGCCAGCAGCCCTGAGGGGGTTGCACCAAGGGGAAAACTGTTTTTT.

Worth noting for this clonotype: A much larger clone differs by one base, so this may be a read error. V gene TRBV4-3 combines with J gene TRBJ2-1; 10 bases align to TRBD2. The J call may be faulty, since TRBJ2-5 better matches the DNA end. The CDR3 is made up of 15 amino acids. From germline, CDR1 is LGHNA and CDR2 YSLEER. Here the CDR3 DNA reads TGCTCCAGCAGCCAAGATGGGACTAGCGAGGAGACCCAGTACTTC. Translated, it gives CSSSQDGTSEETQYF.

There are a few counts of this clonotype. The J gene is TRBJ1-1, the V gene TRBV10-3; the D is unclear. The ends were cut back, 6 bases at V and 6 bases at J, with 14 bases in the middle. The CDR3 has 13 residues. Germline lookup yields CDR1 ENHRY and CDR2 SYGVKD. CDR3 amino acids: CAIRDEVQPEAFF. The CDR3 DNA reads TGTGCCATCAGGGACGAGGTGCAGCCTGAAGCTTTCTTT.

The chain employs TRBV5-1 and TRBJ2-7; D gene uncertain. This CDR3 has 12 residues. CDR1 is SGHRS and CDR2 is YFSETQ in the germline V gene. The V end was cut by 4 bases, the J end by 6 bases, with 11 bases between. CDR3: CASSLTTSEQYF. The CDR3 coding sequence is TGCGCCAGCAGCCTGACAACGAGCGAGCAGTACTTC.

This chain connects TRBV9 to TRBJ2-5, with 11 bases aligning to TRBD2. With V trimmed by 4 bases and J by 4 bases, 15 bases remained unmatched. This CDR3 spans 18 amino acids. Germline CDR1 reads SGDLS; CDR2 reads YYNGEE. CDR3 coding DNA: TGTGCCAGCAGCCCCTCTTTAGCGGGGGGGCTAGTAGGAGAGACCCAGTACTTC. Translation gives CASSPSLAGGLVGETQYF.

This clonotype appeared a few times. The V gene is TRBV6-6, the J gene TRBJ1-1; possibly TRBD1 for D (6 bases). The CDR3 has 15 residues. The V gene's germline CDR1 is MNHNY and CDR2 SVGAGI (reference sequence). V lost 0 bases to trimming and J lost 4 bases, with 12 bases between them. The CDR3 loop reads CASSYSFRGATEAFF. The CDR3 DNA reads TGTGCCAGCAGTTACTCTTTTCGGGGGGCCACTGAAGCTTTCTTT.

This chain links TRBV20-1 with TRBJ2-5; D may correspond to TRBD1 or TRBD2 (5 bases each). This CDR3 has 14 residues. The V and J ends lost 5 bases and 0 bases respectively, with 13 bases between them. CDR1 is DFQATT and CDR2 is SNEGSKA in the germline V gene (reference sequence). The CDR3 DNA follows: TGCAGTGCTGCTGGGGACGGAGACCAAGAGACCCAGTACTTC. It codes for CSAAGDGDQETQYF.